What follows are 9 T cell receptor beta chains derived from one specimen sequenced in a study of OX40 agonist ivuxolimab in advanced cancers. Sequencing was performed with immunoSEQ multiplex PCR; in TCRdb, only in-frame clones are kept and a portion is missing. The table records roughly 38,000 clones, roughly 90% of them present only once. The source was CD4+ or CD8+ T cells sorted from blood, collected in a trial of the OX40 agonist ivuxolimab. These receptor sequences come from an adult with an advanced solid tumor such as melanoma, head and neck, liver or kidney cancer.

The V call is TRBV2, the J call TRBJ1-5, with D perhaps TRBD1 (6 bases). This CDR3 is 18 amino acids long. V was trimmed by 6 bases and J by 0 bases, leaving 21 bases between them. Germline CDR1 and CDR2: SNHLY and FYNNEI. The CDR3 spells CASRQDSPTPYSNQPQHF. CDR3 nucleotides: TGTGCCAGCAGACAGGACAGCCCCACGCCTTATAGCAATCAGCCCCAGCATTTT.

The chain recombines TRBV18 with TRBJ1-1; the D gene is possibly TRBD1 (6 bases). Per germline, CDR1 KGHSH and CDR2 LQKENI. The CDR3 totals 12 residues. Trimming stripped 6 bases from V and 6 bases from J, with 11 bases between. CDR3 bases: TGTGCCAGCTCCCCAGGGGTTGCTGAAGCTTTCTTT. Translated: CASSPGVAEAFF.

The chain joins TRBV5-1 to TRBJ2-1; D remains ambiguous. Germline V gene lookup returns CDR1 SGHRS and CDR2 YFSETQ. V lost 4 bases and J 9 bases, leaving 11 bases between the germline ends. The CDR3 contains 12 residues. CDR3 DNA sequence: TGCGCCAGCAGCCAAGTACAAGGTGAGCAGTTCTTC. As protein: CASSQVQGEQFF. Full variable domain (rest looked up from reference TRBV5-1 and TRBJ2-1): KAGVTQTPRYLIKTRGQQVTLSCSPISGHRSVSWYQQTPGQGLQFLFEYFSETQRNKGNFPGRFSGRQFSNSRSEMNVSTLELGDSALYLCASSQVQGEQFFGPGTRLTVL.

For this clone: Other DNA sequences in the sample encode the same CDR3. This sequence joins TRBV7-3 and TRBJ1-1; no clear D. From germline, CDR1 is SGHTA and CDR2 FQGTGA. The CDR3 consists of 13 residues. The ends were cut back, 5 bases at V and 2 bases at J, with 9 bases in the middle. The CDR3 here is CASSLQVNTEAFF. The CDR3 coding sequence is TGTGCCAGCAGCCTGCAGGTTAACACTGAAGCTTTCTTT.

In this sample, this clone turned up once. This chain links TRBV5-1 with TRBJ2-3, with 10 positions matching TRBD1. V dropped 0 bases and J dropped 4; count of bases not matched to a gene: 8. The CDR3 consists of 17 residues. Germline-derived CDR1 and CDR2 are SGHRS and YFSETQ. The CDR3 region is CASSLGQRTGGSDTQYF. The CDR3 nucleotides are TGCGCCAGCAGCTTGGGCCAGCGGACAGGGGGGTCAGATACGCAGTATTTT.

The rearrangement uses TRBV5-6 and TRBJ1-1, with D unclear. Trimming took 10 bases from V and 1 from J, leaving 17 bases between them. Per germline, CDR1 SGHDT and CDR2 YYEEEE. This CDR3 has 14 amino acids. CDR3 sequence reads: CASLSRVSNTEAFF. CDR3 DNA: TGTGCCTCCCTTTCAAGAGTGTCGAACACTGAAGCTTTCTTT.

The chain links TRBV7-8 to TRBJ2-5; tentatively, D is TRBD1 or TRBD2 (6 bases each). Germline V gene lookup returns CDR1 SGHVS and CDR2 FQNEAQ. This CDR3 contains 17 residues. Trimming removed 2 bases at V and 3 bases at J, with 19 bases between. The CDR3 DNA follows: TGTGCCAGCAGCTTAAGCAGGTGGAGGGGGTCTGAAGAGACCCAGTACTTC. This gives the protein CASSLSRWRGSEETQYF.

A single count supports this clone. J is TRBJ1-1 and V is TRBV9; D not certain. The germline CDR1 and CDR2 sequences are SGDLS and YYNGEE. V was cut by 4 bases and J by 4 bases, with 14 bases left in between. The CDR3 consists of 14 residues. Here the CDR3 reads CASSSQMGSTEAFF. The DNA of the CDR3 is TGTGCCAGCAGCTCCCAAATGGGCAGCACTGAAGCTTTCTTT.

The rearrangement joins TRBV10-3 to TRBJ2-3; a weak D match, TRBD2 (6 bases). Germline lookup yields CDR1 ENHRY and CDR2 SYGVKD. V lost 5 bases to trimming and J lost 1 base, with 16 bases between them. The CDR3 covers 16 residues. The CDR3 protein is CAISSEGEDGTDTQYF. CDR3 coding DNA: TGTGCCATCAGTTCAGAAGGGGAGGATGGCACAGATACGCAGTATTTT.